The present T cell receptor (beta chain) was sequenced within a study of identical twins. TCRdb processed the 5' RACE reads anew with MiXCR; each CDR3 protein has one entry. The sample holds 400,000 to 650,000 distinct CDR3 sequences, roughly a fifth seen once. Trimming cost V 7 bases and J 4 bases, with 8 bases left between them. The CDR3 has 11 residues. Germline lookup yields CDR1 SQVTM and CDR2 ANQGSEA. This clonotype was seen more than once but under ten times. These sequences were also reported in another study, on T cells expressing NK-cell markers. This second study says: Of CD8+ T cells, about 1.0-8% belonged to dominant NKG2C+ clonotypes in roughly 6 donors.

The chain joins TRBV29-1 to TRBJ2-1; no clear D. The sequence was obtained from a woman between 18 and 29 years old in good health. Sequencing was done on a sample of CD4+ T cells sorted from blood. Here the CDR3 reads CSGVEYNEQFF. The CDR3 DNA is TGCAGCGGGGTGGAGTACAATGAGCAGTTCTTC.